This T cell receptor beta chain was sequenced during a study of T cell responses to AZD1222 COVID-19 vaccine. Overall study results and limits: The number of AZD1222 recipients seropositive at baseline was only five to seven.

Comments on this clone: Antigen specificity is unknown.

TCRdb's table, derived via immunoSEQ multiplex PCR, lists solely in-frame clones and lacks some. The table lists approximately 140,000 clones, around 94% of them singletons. The sequence derives from an adult in good health. Specimen: peripheral blood, collected on day 0 of AZD1222 vaccination.

The CDR3 sequence: CASRLGGAKNIQYF. In DNA, the CDR3 is TGTGCCAGTAGATTGGGGGGGGCCAAAAACATTCAGTACTTC. The chain uses TRBV19 and TRBJ2-4; 7 nucleotides agree with TRBD2. V gave up 6 bases and J gave up 1 base; unmatched junction bases: 3. Germline V gives CDR1 LNHDA, CDR2 SQIVND (reference sequence). The CDR3 covers 14 residues. The full variable domain, in which reference TRBV19 and TRBJ2-4 provide the parts outside the CDR3, is DGGITQSPKYLFRKEGQNVTLSCEQNLNHDAMYWYRQDPGQGLRLIYYSQIVNDFQKGDIAEGYSVSREKKESFPLTVTSAQKNPTAFYLCASRLGGAKNIQYFGAGTRLSVL.